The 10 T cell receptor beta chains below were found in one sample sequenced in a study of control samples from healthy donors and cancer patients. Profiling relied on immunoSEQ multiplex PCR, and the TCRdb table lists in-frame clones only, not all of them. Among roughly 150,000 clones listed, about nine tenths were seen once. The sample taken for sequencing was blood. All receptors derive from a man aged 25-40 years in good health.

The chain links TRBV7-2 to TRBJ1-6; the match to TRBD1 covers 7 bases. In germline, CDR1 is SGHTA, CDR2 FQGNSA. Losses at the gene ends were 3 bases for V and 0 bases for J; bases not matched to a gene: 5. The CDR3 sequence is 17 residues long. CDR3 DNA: TGTGCCAGCAGCTTGGACAGGTGGAGCTCCTATAATTCACCCCTCCACTTT. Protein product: CASSLDRWSSYNSPLHF. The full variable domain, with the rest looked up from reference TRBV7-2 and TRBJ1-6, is GAGVSQSPSNKVTEKGKDVELRCDPISGHTALYWYRQSLGQGLEFLIYFQGNSAPDKSGLPSDRFSAERTGGSVSTLTIQRTQQEDSAVYLCASSLDRWSSYNSPLHFGNGTRLTVT.

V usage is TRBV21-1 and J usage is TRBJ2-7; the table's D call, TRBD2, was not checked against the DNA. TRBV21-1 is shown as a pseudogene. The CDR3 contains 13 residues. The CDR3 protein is CARTSGGPYEQYF. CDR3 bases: TGTGCCAGAACTAGCGGGGGTCCCTACGAGCAGTACTTC.

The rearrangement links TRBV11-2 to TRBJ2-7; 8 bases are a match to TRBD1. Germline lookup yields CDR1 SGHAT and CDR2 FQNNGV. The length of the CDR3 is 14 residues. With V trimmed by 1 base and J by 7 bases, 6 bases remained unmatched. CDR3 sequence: CASSLGAGGLEQYF. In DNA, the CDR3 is TGTGCCAGCAGCTTAGGGGCAGGGGGCTTAGAGCAGTACTTC.

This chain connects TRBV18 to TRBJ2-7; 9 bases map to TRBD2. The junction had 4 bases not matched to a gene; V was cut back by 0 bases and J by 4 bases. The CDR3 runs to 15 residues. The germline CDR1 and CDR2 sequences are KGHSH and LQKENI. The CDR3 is CASSPPAGGKYEQYF. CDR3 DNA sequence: TGTGCCAGCTCACCACCCGCGGGGGGGAAGTACGAGCAGTACTTC. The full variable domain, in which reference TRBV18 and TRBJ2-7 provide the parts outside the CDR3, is NAGVMQNPRHLVRRRGQEARLRCSPMKGHSHVYWYRQLPEEGLKFMVYLQKENIIDESGMPKERFSAEFPKEGPSILRIQQVVRGDSAAYFCASSPPAGGKYEQYFGPGTRLTVT.

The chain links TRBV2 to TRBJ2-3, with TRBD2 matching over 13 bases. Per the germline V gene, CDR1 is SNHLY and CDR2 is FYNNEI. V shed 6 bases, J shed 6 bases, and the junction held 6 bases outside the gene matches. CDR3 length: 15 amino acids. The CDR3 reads CASRRLAGGRDTQYF. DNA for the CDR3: TGTGCCAGCAGGAGACTAGCGGGGGGTCGTGATACGCAGTATTTT.

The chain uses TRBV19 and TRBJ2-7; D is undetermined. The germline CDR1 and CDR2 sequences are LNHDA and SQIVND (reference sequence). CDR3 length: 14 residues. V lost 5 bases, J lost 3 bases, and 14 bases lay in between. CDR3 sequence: CASSLALEVYEQYF. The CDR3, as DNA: TGTGCCAGTAGTTTGGCCCTTGAGGTCTACGAGCAGTACTTC. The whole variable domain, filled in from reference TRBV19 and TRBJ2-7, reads DGGITQSPKYLFRKEGQNVTLSCEQNLNHDAMYWYRQDPGQGLRLIYYSQIVNDFQKGDIAEGYSVSREKKESFPLTVTSAQKNPTAFYLCASSLALEVYEQYFGPGTRLTVT.

The DNA of the CDR3 is TGTGCCAGCAGTTATGTTCGCGGTGGCTACACCTTC. Protein sequence: CASSYVRGGYTF. This sequence joins TRBV6-5 and TRBJ1-2; D call uncertain. Germline CDR1 MNHEY, CDR2 SVGAGI. The CDR3 extends over 12 amino acids. V lost 3 bases, J lost 7 bases, and 9 bases lay in between.

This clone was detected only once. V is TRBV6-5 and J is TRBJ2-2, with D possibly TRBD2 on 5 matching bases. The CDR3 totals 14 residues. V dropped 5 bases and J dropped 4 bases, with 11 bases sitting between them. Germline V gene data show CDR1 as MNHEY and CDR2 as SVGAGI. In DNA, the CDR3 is TGTGCCAGCAGTCCCCGGGAAAGCACCGGGGAGCTGTTTTTT. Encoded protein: CASSPRESTGELFF.

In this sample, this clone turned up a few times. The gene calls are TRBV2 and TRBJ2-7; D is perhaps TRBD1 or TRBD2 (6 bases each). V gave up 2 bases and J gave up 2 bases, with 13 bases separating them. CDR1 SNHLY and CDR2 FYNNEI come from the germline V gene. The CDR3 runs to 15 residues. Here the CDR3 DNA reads TGTGCCAGCAGTGAAACACGGGGGCAAACCTACGAGCAGTACTTC. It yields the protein CASSETRGQTYEQYF.

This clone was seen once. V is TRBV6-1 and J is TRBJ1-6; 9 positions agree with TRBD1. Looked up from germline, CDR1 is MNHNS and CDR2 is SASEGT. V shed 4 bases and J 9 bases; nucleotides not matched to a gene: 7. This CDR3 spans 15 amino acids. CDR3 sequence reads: CASSGDRGFASPLHF. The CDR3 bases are TGTGCCAGCAGTGGCGACAGGGGGTTCGCTTCACCCCTCCACTTT.